This T cell receptor beta chain was sequenced for a study of cytomegalovirus exposure and HLA in healthy donors. Germline V lookup: CDR1 MNHEY, CDR2 SVGAGI. The CDR3 contains 13 residues. The V end was cut by 2 bases, the J end by 5 bases, with 10 bases between. Study-wide results and caveats: One variant, a missense change in DCLRE1C, was linked in a later analysis to TCR beta V- and J-gene trimming. Some 16,000 TCR beta sequences were associated with HLA alleles at 0.05 false discovery rate in a later analysis. Sequence variants that were highly shared formed a cluster that was likely a sequencing artifact.

Comment on this clone: The antigen remains unidentified.

Donors likely had unrecorded immune exposures despite being nominally healthy when sampled. 60 Vbeta and 13 Jbeta primers were used in PCR. Only in-frame clones appear in the TCRdb table, and some are missing; sequencing was by immunoSEQ multiplex PCR. The sample includes 170,000 or so clones, 80% to 85% of them seen just once. Material: PBMCs. The V call is TRBV6-5, the J call TRBJ2-7, with D perhaps matching TRBD2 (6 bases). The source of this sequence is a man aged 18 to 30 in good health and CMV-seronegative. CDR3 residues: CASSYRRDHEQYF. The CDR3 DNA reads as TGTGCCAGCAGTTACCGGAGGGACCACGAGCAGTACTTC.